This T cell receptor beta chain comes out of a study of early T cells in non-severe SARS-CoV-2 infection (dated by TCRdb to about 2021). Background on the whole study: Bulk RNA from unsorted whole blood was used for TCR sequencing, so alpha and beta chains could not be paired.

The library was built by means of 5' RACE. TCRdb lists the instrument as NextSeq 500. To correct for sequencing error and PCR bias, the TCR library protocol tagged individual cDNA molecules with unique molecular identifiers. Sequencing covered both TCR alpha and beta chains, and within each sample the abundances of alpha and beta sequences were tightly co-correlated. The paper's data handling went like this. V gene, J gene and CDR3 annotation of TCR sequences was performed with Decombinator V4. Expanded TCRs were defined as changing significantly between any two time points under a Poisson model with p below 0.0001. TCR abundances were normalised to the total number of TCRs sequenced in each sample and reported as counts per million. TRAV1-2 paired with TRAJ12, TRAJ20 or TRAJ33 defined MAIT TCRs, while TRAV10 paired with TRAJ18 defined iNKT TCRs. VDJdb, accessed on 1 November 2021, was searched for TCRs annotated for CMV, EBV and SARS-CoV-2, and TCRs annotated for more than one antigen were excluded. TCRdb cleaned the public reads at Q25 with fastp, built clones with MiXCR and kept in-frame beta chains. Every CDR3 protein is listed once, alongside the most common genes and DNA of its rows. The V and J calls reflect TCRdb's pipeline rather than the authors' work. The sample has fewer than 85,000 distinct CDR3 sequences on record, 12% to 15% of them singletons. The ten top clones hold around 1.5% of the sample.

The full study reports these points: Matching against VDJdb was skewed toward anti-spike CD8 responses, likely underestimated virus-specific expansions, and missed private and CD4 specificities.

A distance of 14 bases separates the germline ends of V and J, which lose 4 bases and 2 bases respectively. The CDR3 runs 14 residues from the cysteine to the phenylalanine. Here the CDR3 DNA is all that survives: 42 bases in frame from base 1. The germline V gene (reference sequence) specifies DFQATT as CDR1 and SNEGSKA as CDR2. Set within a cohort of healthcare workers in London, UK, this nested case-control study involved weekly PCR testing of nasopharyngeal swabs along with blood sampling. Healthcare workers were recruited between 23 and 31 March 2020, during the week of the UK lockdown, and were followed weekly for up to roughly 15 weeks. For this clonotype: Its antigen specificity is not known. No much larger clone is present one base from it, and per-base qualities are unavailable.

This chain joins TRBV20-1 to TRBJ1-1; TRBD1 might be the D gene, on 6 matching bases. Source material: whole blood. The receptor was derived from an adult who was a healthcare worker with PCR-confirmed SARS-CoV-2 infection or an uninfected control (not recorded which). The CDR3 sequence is CSATLRDTNTEAFF. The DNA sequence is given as TGCAGTGCTACCCTGAGGGACACCAACACTGAAGCTTTCTTT.